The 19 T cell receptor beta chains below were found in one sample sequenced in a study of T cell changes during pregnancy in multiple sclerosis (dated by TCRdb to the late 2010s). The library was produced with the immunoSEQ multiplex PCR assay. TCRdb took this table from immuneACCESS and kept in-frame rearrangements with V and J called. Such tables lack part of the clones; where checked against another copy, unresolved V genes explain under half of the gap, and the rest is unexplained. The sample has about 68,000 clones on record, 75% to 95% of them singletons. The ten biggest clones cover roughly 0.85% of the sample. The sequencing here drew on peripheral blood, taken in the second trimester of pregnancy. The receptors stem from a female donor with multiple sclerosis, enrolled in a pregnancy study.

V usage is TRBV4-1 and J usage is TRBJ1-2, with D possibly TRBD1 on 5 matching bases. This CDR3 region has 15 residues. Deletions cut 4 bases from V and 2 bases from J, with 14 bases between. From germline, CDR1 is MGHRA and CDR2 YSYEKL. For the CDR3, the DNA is TGCGCCAGCAGCCCGCCCGGGGGGAGAAACTATGGCTACACCTTC. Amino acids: CASSPPGGRNYGYTF.

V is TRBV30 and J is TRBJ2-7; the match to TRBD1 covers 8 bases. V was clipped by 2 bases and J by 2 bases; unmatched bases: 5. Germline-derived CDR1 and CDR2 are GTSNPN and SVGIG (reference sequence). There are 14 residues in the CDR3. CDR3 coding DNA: TGTGCCTGGAGTCGACAGGGGATCGCCTACGAGCAGTACTTC. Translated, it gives CAWSRQGIAYEQYF.

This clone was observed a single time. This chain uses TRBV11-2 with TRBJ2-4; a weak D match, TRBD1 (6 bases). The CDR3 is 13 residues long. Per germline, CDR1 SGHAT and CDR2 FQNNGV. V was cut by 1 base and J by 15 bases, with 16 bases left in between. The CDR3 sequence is CASSLGAGAPPYF. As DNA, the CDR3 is TGTGCCAGCAGCTTAGGTGCAGGGGCCCCGCCGTACTTC.

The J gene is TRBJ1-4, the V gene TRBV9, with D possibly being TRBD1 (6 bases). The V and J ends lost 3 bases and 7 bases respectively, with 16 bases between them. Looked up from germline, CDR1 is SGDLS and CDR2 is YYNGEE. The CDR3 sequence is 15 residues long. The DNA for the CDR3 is TGTGCCAGCAGCGAGGGTGGGGGGGCCTCTGAAAAACTGTTTTTT. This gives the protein CASSEGGGASEKLFF.

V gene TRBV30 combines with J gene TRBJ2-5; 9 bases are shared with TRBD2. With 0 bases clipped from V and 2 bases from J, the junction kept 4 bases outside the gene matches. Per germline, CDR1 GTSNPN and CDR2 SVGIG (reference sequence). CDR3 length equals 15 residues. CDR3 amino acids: CAWSVGSGGQETQYF. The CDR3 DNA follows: TGTGCCTGGAGTGTAGGCAGCGGGGGGCAAGAGACCCAGTACTTC.

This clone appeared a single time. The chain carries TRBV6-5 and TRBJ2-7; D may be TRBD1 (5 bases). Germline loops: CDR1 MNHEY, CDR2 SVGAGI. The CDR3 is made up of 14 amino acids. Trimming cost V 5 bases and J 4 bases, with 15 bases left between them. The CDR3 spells CASSARKGAYEQYF. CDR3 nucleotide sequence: TGTGCCAGCAGTGCCCGGAAAGGGGCGTACGAGCAGTACTTC.

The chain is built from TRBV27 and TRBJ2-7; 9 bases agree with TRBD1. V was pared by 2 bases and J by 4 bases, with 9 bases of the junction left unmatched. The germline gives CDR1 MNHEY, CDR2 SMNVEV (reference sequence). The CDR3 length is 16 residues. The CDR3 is CASSLLPGTGNYEQYF. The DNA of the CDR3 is TGTGCCAGCAGTTTACTGCCCGGGACAGGGAATTACGAGCAGTACTTC.

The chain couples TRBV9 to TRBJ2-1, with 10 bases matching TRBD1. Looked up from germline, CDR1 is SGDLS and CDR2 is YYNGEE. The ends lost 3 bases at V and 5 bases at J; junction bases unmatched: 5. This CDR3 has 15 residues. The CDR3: CASSARDRGNNEQFF. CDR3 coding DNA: TGTGCCAGCAGCGCCCGGGACAGGGGAAACAATGAGCAGTTCTTC.

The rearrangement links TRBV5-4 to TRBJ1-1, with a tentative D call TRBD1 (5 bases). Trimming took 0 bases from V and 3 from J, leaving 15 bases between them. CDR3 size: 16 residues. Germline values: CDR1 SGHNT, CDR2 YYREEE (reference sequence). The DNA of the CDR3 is TGTGCCAGCAGCTTGGGTCGGGGGGGAGGGGACACTGAAGCTTTCTTT. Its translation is CASSLGRGGGDTEAFF.

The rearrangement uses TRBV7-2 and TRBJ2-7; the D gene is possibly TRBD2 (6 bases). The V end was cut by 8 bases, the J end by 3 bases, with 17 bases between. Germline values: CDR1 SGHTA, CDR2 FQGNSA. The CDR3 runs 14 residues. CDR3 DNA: TGTGCCAGCGGACTTTCAGTCGGGAGCTACGAGCAGTACTTC. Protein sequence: CASGLSVGSYEQYF. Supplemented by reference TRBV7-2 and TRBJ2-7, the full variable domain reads GAGVSQSPSNKVTEKGKDVELRCDPISGHTALYWYRQSLGQGLEFLIYFQGNSAPDKSGLPSDRFSAERTGGSVSTLTIQRTQQEDSAVYLCASGLSVGSYEQYFGPGTRLTVT.

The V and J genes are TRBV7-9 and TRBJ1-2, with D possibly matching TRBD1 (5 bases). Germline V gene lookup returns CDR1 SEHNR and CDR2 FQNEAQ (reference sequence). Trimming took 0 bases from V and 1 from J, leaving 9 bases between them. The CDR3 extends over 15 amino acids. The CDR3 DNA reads TGTGCCAGCAGCTTAGCGGGGGGTTTTAACTATGGCTACACCTTC. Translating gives CASSLAGGFNYGYTF.

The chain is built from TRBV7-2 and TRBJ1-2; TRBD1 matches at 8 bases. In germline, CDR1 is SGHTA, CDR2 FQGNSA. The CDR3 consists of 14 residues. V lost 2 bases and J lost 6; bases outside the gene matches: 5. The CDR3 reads CASSLFQGADGYTF. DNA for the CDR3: TGTGCCAGCAGCTTATTCCAGGGGGCGGATGGCTACACCTTC.

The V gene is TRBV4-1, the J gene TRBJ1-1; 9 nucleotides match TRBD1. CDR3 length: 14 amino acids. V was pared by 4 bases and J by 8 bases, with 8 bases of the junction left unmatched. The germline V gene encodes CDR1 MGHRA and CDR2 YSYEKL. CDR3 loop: CASSLRTGVQEAFF. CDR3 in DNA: TGCGCCAGCAGCCTAAGGACAGGGGTACAAGAAGCTTTCTTT.

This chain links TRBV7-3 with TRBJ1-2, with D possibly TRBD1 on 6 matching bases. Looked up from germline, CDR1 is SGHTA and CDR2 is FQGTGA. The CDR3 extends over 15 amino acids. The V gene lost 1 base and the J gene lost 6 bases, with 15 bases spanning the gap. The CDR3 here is CASSLNRQGLDGYTF. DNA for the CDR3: TGTGCCAGCAGCTTAAACCGCCAGGGGTTGGATGGCTACACCTTC. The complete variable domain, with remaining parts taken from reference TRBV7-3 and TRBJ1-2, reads GAGVSQTPSNKVTEKGKYVELRCDPISGHTALYWYRQSLGQGPEFLIYFQGTGAADDSGLPNDRFFAVRPEGSVSTLKIQRTERGDSAVYLCASSLNRQGLDGYTFGSGTRLTVV.

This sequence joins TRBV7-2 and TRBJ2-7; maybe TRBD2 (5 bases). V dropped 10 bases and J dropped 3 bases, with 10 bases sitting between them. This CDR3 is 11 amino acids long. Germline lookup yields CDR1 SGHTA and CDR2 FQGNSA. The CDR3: CATREGYEQYF. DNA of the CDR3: TGTGCCACGCGTGAGGGCTACGAGCAGTACTTC.

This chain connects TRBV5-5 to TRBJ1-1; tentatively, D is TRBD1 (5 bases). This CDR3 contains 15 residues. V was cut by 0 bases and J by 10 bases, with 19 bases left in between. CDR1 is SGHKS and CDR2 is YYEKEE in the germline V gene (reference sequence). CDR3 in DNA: TGTGCCAGCAGCTTGGTGGAGGGGAGGTGGGTAAGAGCTTTCTTT. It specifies CASSLVEGRWVRAFF.

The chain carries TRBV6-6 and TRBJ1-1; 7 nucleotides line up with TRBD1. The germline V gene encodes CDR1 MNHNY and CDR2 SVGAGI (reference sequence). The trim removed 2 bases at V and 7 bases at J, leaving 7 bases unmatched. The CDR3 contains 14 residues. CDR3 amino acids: CASSYRQGGNEAFF. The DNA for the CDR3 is TGTGCCAGCAGTTACCGACAGGGAGGAAATGAAGCTTTCTTT.

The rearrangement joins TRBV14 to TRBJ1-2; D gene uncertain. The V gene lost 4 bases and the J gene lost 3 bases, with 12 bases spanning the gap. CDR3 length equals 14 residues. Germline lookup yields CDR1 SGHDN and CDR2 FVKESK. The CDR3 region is CASSPNNADYGYTF. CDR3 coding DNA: TGTGCCAGCAGCCCAAACAACGCTGACTATGGCTACACCTTC.

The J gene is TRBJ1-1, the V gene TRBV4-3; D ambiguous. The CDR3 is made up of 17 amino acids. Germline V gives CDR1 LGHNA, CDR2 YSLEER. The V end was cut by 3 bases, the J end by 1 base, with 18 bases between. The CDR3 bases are TGCGCCAGCAGCCAGACCACCAGGATCCTGGGGAACACTGAAGCTTTCTTT. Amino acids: CASSQTTRILGNTEAFF.